The 22 T cell receptor beta chains below come from one sample, sequenced in a study of shared T cell receptors in the human thymus. Data came from immunoSEQ multiplex PCR; TCRdb stores just in-frame clones and leaves some out. The sample has 650,000 to 950,000 clones; approximately 85% are singletons. The same data also went into a second study, on human thymus T cells.

Sequenced input: thymocytes. Receptor source: a girl younger than two with a congenital heart defect.

This clone came up once. The V gene is TRBV4-2, the J gene TRBJ1-4; no reliable D call. This CDR3 comprises 20 residues. CDR1 is LGHNA, CDR2 YNFKEQ, per germline. The germline V and J ends were trimmed by 1 base and 0 bases, with 21 bases remaining between them. The CDR3 spells CASSQVSPAGIPATNEKLFF. The CDR3 DNA reads TGTGCCAGCAGCCAAGTATCCCCGGCCGGGATACCGGCAACTAATGAAAAACTGTTTTTT.

This clone was detected once. The chain uses TRBV25-1 and TRBJ1-4, with D perhaps TRBD1 (6 bases). The CDR3 extends over 12 amino acids. Trimming removed 11 bases from V and 2 bases from J, with 9 bases in between. Germline-derived CDR1 and CDR2 are MGHDK and SYGVNS. In DNA form, the CDR3 reads TGTGCCTTTAGGGGGACTAATGAAAAACTGTTTTTT. Its translation is CAFRGTNEKLFF.

The rearrangement joins TRBV7-8 to TRBJ2-1, with 12 bases lining up with TRBD2. The CDR3 contains 20 residues. CDR1 is SGHVS and CDR2 is FQNEAQ in the germline V gene. V lost 5 bases to trimming and J lost 2 bases; unmatched junction nucleotides: 16. Here the CDR3 reads CASSLRLAGAVGVPYNEQFF. In DNA, the CDR3 is TGTGCCAGCAGCCTCCGACTAGCGGGGGCCGTGGGGGTCCCCTACAATGAGCAGTTCTTC. The whole variable domain, remainder taken from reference TRBV7-8 and TRBJ2-1, is GAGVSQSPRYKVAKRGQDVALRCDPISGHVSLFWYQQALGQGPEFLTYFQNEAQLDKSGLPSDRFFAERPEGSVSTLKIQRTQQEDSAVYLCASSLRLAGAVGVPYNEQFFGPGTRLTVL.

This rearrangement joins TRBV6-5 to TRBJ1-2, with 8 positions matching TRBD1. Per the germline V gene, CDR1 is MNHEY and CDR2 is SVGAGI. V was clipped by 4 bases and J by 6 bases; unmatched bases: 1. The CDR3 extends over 12 amino acids. This CDR3 is CASSWTGHGYTF. Written as DNA, the CDR3 is TGTGCCAGCAGTTGGACAGGGCATGGCTACACCTTC.

The chain carries TRBV5-1 and TRBJ2-7; perhaps TRBD1 as D (6 bases). The CDR3 is 20 amino acids. Trimming took 0 bases from V and 3 from J, leaving 28 bases between them. Germline-derived CDR1 and CDR2 are SGHRS and YFSETQ. The CDR3 coding sequence is TGCGCCAGCAGCTTGGGACAGACAGGCACACGTCCCTCTTTTAGCTACGAGCAGTACTTC. It specifies CASSLGQTGTRPSFSYEQYF.

The chain is built from TRBV7-2 and TRBJ1-2, with D possibly matching TRBD1 (5 bases). Trimming took 2 bases from V and 5 from J, leaving 27 bases between them. There are 19 residues in the CDR3. The germline CDR1 and CDR2 sequences are SGHTA and FQGNSA. The CDR3 nucleotides read TGTGCCAGCAGCTTAACAGACGGACAATACCCGCACCCAGTTTATGGCTACACCTTC. It specifies CASSLTDGQYPHPVYGYTF.

This chain's CDR3 is CASSQDEAGGRSSSRETQYF. The DNA for the CDR3 is TGCGCCAGCAGCCAAGATGAGGCGGGGGGGCGGAGTAGTTCGAGAGAGACCCAGTACTTC. V and J are TRBV4-1 and TRBJ2-5, with 9 bases aligning to TRBD2. Germline V gives CDR1 MGHRA, CDR2 YSYEKL. The CDR3 spans 20 residues. V shed 0 bases, J shed 4 bases, and the junction held 18 bases outside the gene matches.

V is TRBV6-1 and J is TRBJ1-2; TRBD1 matches 8 bases. V was pared by 8 bases and J by 0 bases, with 8 bases of the junction left unmatched. CDR1 and CDR2 (germline): MNHNS, SASEGT. The CDR3 totals 15 residues. Written as DNA, the CDR3 is TGTGCCAGCGGGACAGGCAAGTACTCTAACTATGGCTACACCTTC. This codes for CASGTGKYSNYGYTF.

The rearrangement links TRBV6-1 to TRBJ1-1; 7 bases align to TRBD1. This CDR3 comprises 13 residues. The V gene end was trimmed by 6 bases and the J gene end by 2 bases; junction bases not matched to a gene: 3. CDR1 is MNHNS, CDR2 SASEGT, per germline. The CDR3 region is CASRRQGNTEAFF. CDR3 DNA sequence: TGTGCCAGCAGGCGACAGGGCAACACTGAAGCTTTCTTT.

The chain is built from TRBV5-6 and TRBJ2-1; TRBD2 might be the D (5 bases). Trimming cost V 2 bases and J 2 bases, with 11 bases left between them. The germline V gene has CDR1 SGHDT and CDR2 YYEEEE. This CDR3 is 15 amino acids long. The DNA of the CDR3 is TGTGCCAGCAGCTTCTCAACCGGGGCCTACAATGAGCAGTTCTTC. Its protein is CASSFSTGAYNEQFF. The complete variable domain, with remaining parts taken from reference TRBV5-6 and TRBJ2-1, reads DAGVTQSPTHLIKTRGQQVTLRCSPKSGHDTVSWYQQALGQGPQFIFQYYEEEERQRGNFPDRFSGHQFPNYSSELNVNALLLGDSALYLCASSFSTGAYNEQFFGPGTRLTVL.

The J gene is TRBJ1-3, the V gene TRBV2; a weak D match, TRBD1 (5 bases). Trimming took 11 bases from V and 0 from J, leaving 17 bases between them. The CDR3 consists of 15 residues. Germline loops: CDR1 SNHLY, CDR2 FYNNEI. The CDR3 DNA is TGTGCCGGCAACGAGACAGTGCTCTCTGGAAACACCATATATTTT. It yields the protein CAGNETVLSGNTIYF.

This clone has just one count. The chain is built from TRBV2 and TRBJ2-5; 7 bases map to TRBD2. The junction had 8 bases not matched to a gene; V was cut back by 11 bases and J by 5 bases. The CDR3 runs 12 residues. Germline V CDR1 and CDR2: SNHLY, FYNNEI. CDR3 in DNA: TGTGCCGACGCGGGGGAAGGGGAGACCCAGTACTTC. It encodes CADAGEGETQYF.

The chain uses TRBV19 and TRBJ2-5; tentatively, D is TRBD1 (6 bases). The germline CDR1 and CDR2 sequences are LNHDA and SQIVND (reference sequence). V shed 8 bases and J shed 5 bases, with 15 bases lying between them. The CDR3 extends over 13 amino acids. The CDR3 is CASQQGIGETQYF. The CDR3 DNA reads as TGTGCCAGTCAACAGGGTATCGGTGAGACCCAGTACTTC.

In DNA, the CDR3 is TGTGCCAGCAGTAACCGGGACAACCTCATGCAAGATACGCAGTATTTT. It yields the protein CASSNRDNLMQDTQYF. J is TRBJ2-3 and V is TRBV6-6, with D perhaps TRBD1 (6 bases). Germline values: CDR1 MNHNY, CDR2 SVGAGI (reference sequence). Trimming left V 5 bases short and J 5 bases short, with 20 bases between. CDR3 length equals 16 residues.

V gene TRBV6-1 combines with J gene TRBJ2-1; TRBD2 matches at 9 bases. Per the germline V gene, CDR1 is MNHNS and CDR2 is SASEGT. Trimming cost V 0 bases and J 3 bases; bases outside gene matches: 9. This CDR3 comprises 18 residues. The CDR3 protein is CASSEAVGPSGDYNEQFF. CDR3 DNA sequence: TGTGCCAGCAGTGAAGCGGTGGGCCCTAGCGGGGACTACAATGAGCAGTTCTTC.

The chain recombines TRBV2 with TRBJ2-7; 10 bases map to TRBD1. This CDR3 is built from 16 residues. V shed 8 bases, J shed 6 bases, and the junction held 16 bases outside the gene matches. Germline V gene lookup returns CDR1 SNHLY and CDR2 FYNNEI. This chain's CDR3 is CASRPKPGQGPGEQYF. CDR3 bases: TGTGCCAGCCGACCTAAACCGGGACAGGGGCCCGGCGAGCAGTACTTC.

The V call is TRBV7-9, the J call TRBJ2-2; D unresolved. The CDR3 runs to 13 residues. Germline-derived CDR1 and CDR2 are SEHNR and FQNEAQ (reference sequence). Trimming left V 6 bases short and J 6 bases short, with 11 bases between. The CDR3 sequence is CASRLPSPGELFF. The CDR3 DNA reads TGTGCCAGCAGGCTCCCGAGCCCCGGGGAGCTGTTTTTT.

The chain links TRBV29-1 to TRBJ2-7; 7 bases match TRBD1. This CDR3 contains 11 residues. Germline CDR1 is SQVTM and CDR2 is ANQGSEA. Trimming took 4 bases from V and 6 from J; bases not matched to a gene: 3. The CDR3 loop is CSVVKGAEQYF. CDR3 sequence (DNA): TGCAGCGTTGTGAAGGGGGCCGAGCAGTACTTC.

The V gene is TRBV5-5, the J gene TRBJ2-3, with D maybe TRBD1 (5 bases). With 3 bases removed from V and 3 bases from J, the gap between germline ends came to 17 bases. CDR1 and CDR2 (germline): SGHKS, YYEKEE (reference sequence). The CDR3 length is 16 residues. The chain's CDR3 is CASSSGDSTKTDTQYF. CDR3 nucleotides: TGTGCCAGCAGCTCCGGAGACAGTACTAAAACAGATACGCAGTATTTT.

This chain uses TRBV5-1 with TRBJ2-5, with 7 positions matching TRBD2. The J call is doubtful: the DNA matches TRBJ2-7 better. The CDR3 extends over 15 amino acids. Germline lookup yields CDR1 SGHRS and CDR2 YFSETQ. The chain's CDR3 is CASSFGTTLQYEQYF. The CDR3 DNA reads TGCGCCAGCAGCTTCGGGACTACTTTACAATACGAGCAGTACTTC.

The CDR3: CASSLSPTKANEKLFF. The CDR3 DNA sequence: TGTGCCAGCAGCTTGAGCCCGACTAAGGCTAATGAAAAACTGTTTTTT. This chain joins TRBV5-4 and TRBJ1-4, with unresolved D. The CDR3 contains 16 residues. Trimming cost V 1 base and J 3 bases, with 13 bases left between them. Germline assignment: CDR1 SGHNT and CDR2 YYREEE (reference sequence).

The V call is TRBV6-5, the J call TRBJ2-7, with 8 bases lining up with TRBD2. From germline, CDR1 is MNHEY and CDR2 SVGAGI. This CDR3 spans 14 amino acids. With V trimmed by 5 bases and J by 2 bases, 5 bases remained unmatched. Here the CDR3 reads CASSPGTRPYEQYF. CDR3 coding DNA: TGTGCCAGCAGTCCCGGGACTAGACCCTACGAGCAGTACTTC.